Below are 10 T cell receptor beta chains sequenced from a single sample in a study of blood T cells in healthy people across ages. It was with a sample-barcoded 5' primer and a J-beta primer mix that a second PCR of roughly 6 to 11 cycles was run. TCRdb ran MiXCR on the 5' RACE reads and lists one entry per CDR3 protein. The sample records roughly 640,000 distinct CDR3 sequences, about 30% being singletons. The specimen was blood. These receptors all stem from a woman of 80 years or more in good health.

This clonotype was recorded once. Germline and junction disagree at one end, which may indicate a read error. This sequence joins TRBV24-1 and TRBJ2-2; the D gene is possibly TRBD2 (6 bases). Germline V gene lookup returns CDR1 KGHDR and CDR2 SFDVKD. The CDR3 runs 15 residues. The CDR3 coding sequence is TGTGCCACCAGTGGAGGGGCTGGGAGCACCGGGGGGCTGTTTTTT. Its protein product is CATSGGAGSTGGLFF.

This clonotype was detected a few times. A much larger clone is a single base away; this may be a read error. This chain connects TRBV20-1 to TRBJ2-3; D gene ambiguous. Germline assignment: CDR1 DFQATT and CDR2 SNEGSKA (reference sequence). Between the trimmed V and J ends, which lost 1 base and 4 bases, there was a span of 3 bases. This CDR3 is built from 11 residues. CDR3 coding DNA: TGCAGTGCTAGAGGGCCAGATACGCAGTATTTT. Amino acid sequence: CSARGPDTQYF.

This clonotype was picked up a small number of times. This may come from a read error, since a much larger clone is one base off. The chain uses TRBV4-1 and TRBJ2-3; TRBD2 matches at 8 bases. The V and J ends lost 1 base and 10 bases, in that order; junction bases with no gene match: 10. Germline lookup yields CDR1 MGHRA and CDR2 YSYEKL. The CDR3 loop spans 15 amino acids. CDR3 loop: CASSQGGSGVDAQYF. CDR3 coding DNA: TGCGCCAGCAGCCAAGGAGGTAGCGGGGTGGACGCGCAGTATTTT.

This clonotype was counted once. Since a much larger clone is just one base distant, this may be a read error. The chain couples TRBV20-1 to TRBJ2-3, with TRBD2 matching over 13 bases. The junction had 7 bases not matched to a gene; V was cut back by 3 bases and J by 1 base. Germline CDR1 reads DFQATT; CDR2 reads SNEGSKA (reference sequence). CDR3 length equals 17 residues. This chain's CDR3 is CSASGGLAGLRTDTQYF. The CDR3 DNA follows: TGCAGTGCTAGCGGGGGACTAGCGGGACTTCGCACAGATACGCAGTATTTT.

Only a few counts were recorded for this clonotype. CDR3 sequence (DNA): TGTGCCAGCACCCGGGACAGGCTAAACACTGAAGCTTTCTTT. This gives the protein CASTRDRLNTEAFF. This rearrangement joins TRBV7-2 to TRBJ1-1; TRBD1 agrees at 8 bases. The germline V gene encodes CDR1 SGHTA and CDR2 FQGNSA. The CDR3 contains 14 residues. V shed 7 bases and J 2 bases; nucleotides not matched to a gene: 6.

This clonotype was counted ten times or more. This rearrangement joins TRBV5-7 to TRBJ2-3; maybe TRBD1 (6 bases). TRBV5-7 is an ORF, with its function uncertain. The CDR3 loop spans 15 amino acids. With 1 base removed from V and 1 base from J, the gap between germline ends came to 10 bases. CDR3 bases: TGTGCCAGCAGCTTGTGGTGGGGGCGCACAGATACGCAGTATTTT. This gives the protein CASSLWWGRTDTQYF.

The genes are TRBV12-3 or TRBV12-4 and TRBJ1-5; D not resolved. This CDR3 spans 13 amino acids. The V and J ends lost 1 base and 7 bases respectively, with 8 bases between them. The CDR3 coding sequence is TGTGCCAGCAGTTTAGAAAGGAAACAGCCCCAGCATTTT. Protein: CASSLERKQPQHF.

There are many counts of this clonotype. This CDR3 reads CASSVGQGEIGYTF. For the CDR3, the DNA is TGTGCCAGCAGCGTTGGACAGGGGGAAATCGGCTACACCTTC. The rearrangement joins TRBV9 to TRBJ1-2, with 10 bases that match TRBD1. In germline, CDR1 is SGDLS, CDR2 YYNGEE. V shed 2 bases and J 8 bases; nucleotides not matched to a gene: 6. The CDR3 loop spans 14 amino acids.

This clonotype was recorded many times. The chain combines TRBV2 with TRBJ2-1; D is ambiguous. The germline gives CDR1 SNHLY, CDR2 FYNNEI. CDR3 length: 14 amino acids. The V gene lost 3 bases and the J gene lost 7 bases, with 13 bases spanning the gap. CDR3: CASSDSRVRNEQFF. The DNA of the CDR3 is TGTGCCAGCAGTGACTCCCGGGTGAGGAATGAGCAGTTCTTC.

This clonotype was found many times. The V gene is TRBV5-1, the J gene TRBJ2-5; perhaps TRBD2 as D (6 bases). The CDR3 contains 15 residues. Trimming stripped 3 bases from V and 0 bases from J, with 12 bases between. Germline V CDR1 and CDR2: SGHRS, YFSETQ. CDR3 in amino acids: CASSSYSGYQETQYF. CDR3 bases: TGCGCCAGCAGCTCGTACAGCGGGTACCAAGAGACCCAGTACTTC. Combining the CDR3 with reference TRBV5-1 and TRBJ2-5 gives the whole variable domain KAGVTQTPRYLIKTRGQQVTLSCSPISGHRSVSWYQQTPGQGLQFLFEYFSETQRNKGNFPGRFSGRQFSNSRSEMNVSTLELGDSALYLCASSSYSGYQETQYFGPGTRLLVL.